This T cell receptor beta chain stems from a study of response to subunit inactivated influenza vaccine. This clonotype has a count of ten or more. The germline V gene has CDR1 DFQATT and CDR2 SNEGSKA (reference sequence). V was cut by 7 bases and J by 3 bases, with 9 bases left in between. This CDR3 has 11 amino acids. TCRdb processed the RT-PCR reads anew with MiXCR; each CDR3 protein has one entry. The sample holds about 700,000 distinct CDR3 sequences, roughly 14% seen once. This clonotype was obtained from a man aged 45 to 65 who received an inactivated influenza vaccine. V usage is TRBV20-1 and J usage is TRBJ1-1; no clear D. The sequences come from PBMCs from blood, collected 14 to 15 days before vaccination. DNA for the CDR3: TGCAGTGGGAGGGCGGACACTGAAGCTTTCTTT. This codes for CSGRADTEAFF.